The source of this T cell receptor (beta chain) is a study of cytomegalovirus exposure and HLA in healthy donors. Across the whole study: In a previous analysis, some 110 million unique TCR beta sequences were found from 150 million to 200 million T cells.

Trimming took 2 bases from V and 6 from J, leaving 13 bases between them. CDR1 is MNHEY and CDR2 is SVGAGI in the germline V gene. CDR3 length: 15 residues. Concerning this clone: Its antigen is undetermined.

Researchers ran the PCR with 60 Vbeta and 13 Jbeta primers. Generated by immunoSEQ multiplex PCR, the TCRdb table keeps only in-frame clones and is missing some. The sample features about 130,000 clones, with about 2.7% in its top ten. General observations from the study: One later analysis reportedly identified an Asian-associated ancestry cluster that showed fewer N-insertions than the approximately 700-donor mean. In an earlier analysis, productive rearrangement rates for most beta V segments clustered near 87% or 30%. Using a false discovery rate of 0.05, a later analysis showed that 15,000 to 20,000 TCR beta sequences were associated with HLA alleles.

The V call is TRBV6-5, the J call TRBJ2-2, with a tentative D call TRBD1 (5 bases). This TCR was recovered from a man aged 25-40 years in good health and CMV-seronegative. Sequencing used PBMCs. In nucleotides, the CDR3 is TGTGCCAGCAGTTACCTGACTTGGGGCCCCGGGGAGCTGTTTTTT. This codes for CASSYLTWGPGELFF.